Listed below are T cell receptor beta chains from one sample, sequenced in a study of T cell responses to AZD1222 COVID-19 vaccine. Sequencing was performed with immunoSEQ multiplex PCR; in TCRdb, only in-frame clones are kept and a portion is missing. The repertoire holds over 150,000 clones, with 90% as singletons. The sequences come from peripheral blood, collected on day 0 of AZD1222 vaccination. The receptors stem from an adult in good health. Each CDR3 is given with its conserved first and last residue. Each record gives: CDR3 length, J gene, V gene, clone size, D gene, CDR3 protein, CDR3 DNA. A D gene is named only where the DNA matches it firmly. Only some rows state a clone size, as once, few, many or a class for expanded clones.

16 | TRBJ1-1 | TRBV7-2 | NA | NA | CASSPVVGRGNTEAFF | TGTGCCAGCAGCCCAGTCGTGGGCAGGGGTAACACTGAAGCTTTCTTT
13 | TRBJ1-2 | TRBV5-4 | NA | NA | CASSPDSNYGYTF | TGTGCCAGCAGTCCGGACAGTAACTATGGCTACACCTTC
17 | TRBJ2-2 | TRBV27 | NA | TRBD2 | CASSLSTSGGATGELFF | TGTGCCAGCAGTTTATCGACTAGCGGGGGGGCCACCGGGGAGCTGTTTTTT
15 | TRBJ1-4 | TRBV2 | once | NA | CASSEAGRENEKLFF | TGTGCCAGCAGTGAAGCGGGCAGGGAAAATGAAAAACTGTTTTTT
14 | TRBJ2-7 | TRBV7-2 | NA | NA | CASSLGGTSYEQYF | TGTGCCAGCAGCTTAGGAGGGACCTCCTACGAGCAGTACTTC
13 | TRBJ2-7 | TRBV9 | NA | TRBD1 | CASSGTGRSEQYF | TGTGCCAGCAGCGGGACAGGGAGGTCCGAGCAGTACTTC
13 | TRBJ1-4 | TRBV19 | NA | NA | CASSIGTSDKLFF | TGTGCCAGTAGTATAGGGACAAGCGATAAACTGTTTTTT
13 | TRBJ1-4 | TRBV6-5 | NA | NA | CASKAGVNEKLFF | TGTGCCAGCAAGGCAGGGGTTAATGAAAAACTGTTTTTT
16 | TRBJ1-6 | TRBV6-5 | NA | TRBD1 | CASSYSHSPGQGELHF | TGTGCCAGCAGTTACTCACATTCCCCGGGACAGGGAGAACTCCACTTT
15 | TRBJ1-5 | TRBV6-5 | NA | TRBD1 | CASSYSQGAGQPQHF | TGTGCCAGCAGTTACTCCCAGGGGGCTGGGCAGCCCCAGCATTTT
15 | TRBJ2-7 | TRBV5-1 | once | TRBD2 | CASSKGTSGTYEQYF | TGCGCCAGCAGCAAGGGGACTAGCGGGACCTACGAGCAGTACTTC
16 | TRBJ2-7 | TRBV5-1 | NA | NA | CASSTPGRQGTYEQYF | TGCGCCAGCAGCACGCCCGGGCGGCAGGGGACCTACGAGCAGTACTTC
15 | TRBJ1-5 | TRBV6-5 | once | TRBD1 | CASRGDRAGNQPQHF | TGTGCCAGCAGGGGGGACAGGGCAGGCAATCAGCCCCAGCATTTT
11 | TRBJ2-3 | TRBV19 | NA | NA | CASRRMDTQYF | TGTGCCAGTAGAAGGATGGATACGCAGTATTTT
15 | TRBJ1-4 | TRBV2 | NA | NA | CASCRLGSTNEKLFF | TGTGCCAGCTGTCGACTCGGTTCGACTAATGAAAAACTGTTTTTT
16 | TRBJ2-1 | TRBV14 | NA | TRBD2 | CASSYRLAGTYNEQFF | TGTGCCAGCAGCTATCGTCTAGCGGGCACTTACAATGAGCAGTTCTTC
13 | TRBJ2-7 | TRBV7-2 | NA | NA | CASSQGPQGEQYF | TGTGCCAGCAGCCAGGGACCTCAGGGCGAGCAGTACTTC
14 | TRBJ2-5 | TRBV29-1 | once | NA | CSVPMQRNQETQYF | TGCAGCGTTCCCATGCAGAGAAACCAAGAGACCCAGTACTTC
12 | TRBJ2-7 | TRBV7-2 | NA | TRBD1 | CASSTDRAEQYF | TGTGCCAGCAGCACCGACAGGGCCGAGCAGTACTTC
13 | TRBJ1-1 | TRBV25-1 | NA | NA | CASSEYGNTEAFF | TGTGCCAGCAGTGAGTACGGAAACACTGAAGCTTTCTTT
14 | TRBJ2-3 | TRBV5-4 | NA | NA | CASKPQRSTDTQYF | TGTGCCAGCAAACCTCAGCGGAGCACAGATACGCAGTATTTT
15 | TRBJ2-1 | TRBV7-2 | NA | TRBD2 | CASSSGGAPYNEQFF | TGTGCCAGCAGTTCCGGGGGGGCCCCCTACAATGAGCAGTTCTTC
12 | TRBJ2-1 | TRBV28 | NA | NA | CASSLRVAEQFF | TGTGCCAGCAGTTTAAGGGTAGCTGAGCAGTTCTTC
14 | TRBJ1-3 | TRBV6-5 | NA | NA | CASKSSNSGNTIYF | TGTGCCAGCAAGTCTTCCAACTCTGGAAACACCATATATTTT
15 | TRBJ1-5 | TRBV6-5 | NA | NA | CATGPVRSSNQPQHF | TGTGCCACAGGTCCCGTGCGCAGTAGCAATCAGCCCCAGCATTTT
18 | TRBJ2-6 | TRBV5-4 | NA | TRBD1 | CASSLQTGMSSGANVLTF | TGTGCCAGCAGCCTACAGACAGGGATGAGCTCTGGGGCCAACGTCCTGACTTTC
15 | TRBJ1-6 | TRBV27 | NA | NA | CASGVLDGLNSPLHF | TGTGCCAGCGGTGTCTTGGACGGACTTAATTCACCCCTCCACTTT